This T cell receptor (beta chain) was captured by sequencing in a study of cytomegalovirus exposure and HLA in healthy donors. Points from the study as a whole: Earlier analysis yielded a pattern in which most TCR beta V segments were productive about 90% or about 30% of the time. As was reported, the classifier diagnosed cytomegalovirus status with high specificity and sensitivity.

Looked up from germline, CDR1 is GTSNPN and CDR2 is SVGIG (reference sequence). V lost 2 bases and J lost 3, with 13 bases in between. The CDR3 contains 14 residues. The PCR ran on 60 Vbeta and 13 Jbeta primers. Assay: immunoSEQ multiplex PCR; the TCRdb copy retains only in-frame clones and omits some. The sample lists more than 80,000 clones, approximately 80% seen once, with 1.6% in the top ten. This clone was recorded once. The target antigen is unknown. Material for sequencing was PBMCs. J is TRBJ1-1 and V is TRBV30; D is perhaps TRBD1 (5 bases). This clonotype was sampled from a man aged 50 to 59 in good health and CMV-seronegative. The CDR3 nucleotides read TGTGCCTGGAGTCGGGAGTTGGGGGACACTGAAGCTTTCTTT. This gives the protein CAWSRELGDTEAFF.